One TCR beta chain is described in this entry. What it recognizes is unknown. The draw for each donor consisted of a single 2.5 ml blood sample. Looked up from germline, CDR1 is ENHRY and CDR2 is SYGVKD. This CDR3 comprises 14 residues. The sample originates from a study of monozygotic twins with inflammatory bowel disease. Study-wide results and limits: No distinction between different T cell subtypes was possible.

Eight separate reactions per sample yielded the cDNA. Added by template switching were UMIs that each held a 6-nucleotide sample barcode. From its re-call of the 5' RACE reads, TCRdb lists each CDR3 protein once, without DNA. This table lists approximately 400,000 distinct CDR3 sequences. The TCR sequence derives from a human donor with ulcerative colitis or Crohn's disease, or a healthy co-twin of an affected twin (not recorded which). The sequenced material came from blood. The rearrangement joins TRBV10-3 to TRBJ1-1. CDR3 residues: CAIKEGRESTEAFF.